A selection of T cell receptor beta chains follows, all from one sample in a study of control samples from healthy donors and cancer patients. Libraries were prepared by immunoSEQ multiplex PCR; TCRdb keeps only in-frame clonotypes and omits some of them. The data show about 55,000 clones, with approximately 88% seen just once and roughly 3.8% held by the top ten. The specimen was blood. The receptors were sampled from a man aged 50 or older in good health. Both conserved end residues are part of each CDR3. The D gene is left open where the match is weak. Rows give clone size only sometimes, using once, few, many, or a class for an expanded clone.

NA,NA,TRBV12-3/TRBV12-4,TRBJ2-5,CASSLATVETQYF,TGTGCCAGCAGTTTAGCGACGGTAGAGACCCAGTACTTC
NA,NA,TRBV5-1,TRBJ2-2,CASSLEDREGNTGELFF,TGCGCCAGCAGCTTGGAGGACAGGGAGGGGAACACCGGGGAGCTGTTTTTT
NA,TRBD2,TRBV27,TRBJ2-7,CASSSGTSGRQQLYEQYF,TGTGCCAGCAGCTCCGGGACTAGCGGGAGACAGCAATTATACGAGCAGTACTTC
NA,NA,TRBV7-9,TRBJ2-6,CASSLDSWGSGANVLTF,TGTGCCAGCAGCTTAGACTCCTGGGGCTCTGGGGCCAACGTCCTGACTTTC
NA,TRBD1,TRBV15,TRBJ1-2,CATSRDPMTGGFRVGYTF,TGTGCCACCAGCAGAGATCCGATGACAGGGGGCTTCCGGGTTGGCTACACCTTC
NA,NA,TRBV7-7,TRBJ2-5,CASSPFSGTQETQYF,TGTGCTAGCAGCCCATTCAGTGGGACCCAAGAGACCCAGTACTTC
NA,NA,TRBV9,TRBJ2-3,CASSVGPSSPSADTQYF,TGTGCCAGCAGCGTAGGTCCTAGCAGCCCCTCCGCAGATACGCAGTATTTT
NA,NA,TRBV28,TRBJ1-1,CASSWGGPNTEAFF,TGTGCCAGCAGTTGGGGGGGGCCGAACACTGAAGCTTTCTTT
NA,TRBD2,TRBV5-1,TRBJ2-7,CASSPRAGAREQYF,TGCGCCAGCAGCCCCCGAGCGGGGGCGCGCGAGCAGTACTTC
NA,TRBD1,TRBV7-9,TRBJ2-5,CASSSRQGETQYF,TGTGCCAGCAGCTCGAGACAGGGGGAGACCCAGTACTTC
NA,TRBD1,TRBV6-5,TRBJ2-7,CASSYSPGQGYEQYF,TGTGCCAGCAGTTACTCCCCGGGACAGGGTTACGAGCAGTACTTC
NA,NA,TRBV19,TRBJ1-5,CASTLVPNQPQHF,TGTGCCAGTACCCTAGTCCCCAATCAGCCCCAGCATTTT
NA,NA,TRBV28,TRBJ1-1,CASSRDGSEAFF,TGTGCCAGCAGTAGGGACGGGAGTGAAGCTTTCTTT
NA,NA,TRBV10-2,TRBJ2-7,CASSGLRSGGQNEQYF,TGCGCCAGCAGTGGCCTAAGGAGTGGGGGGCAGAACGAGCAGTACTTC
NA,NA,TRBV3-1/TRBV3-2,TRBJ2-1,CASSQGDSYNEQFF,TGTGCCAGCAGCCAGGGGGACTCCTACAATGAGCAGTTCTTC
NA,TRBD2,TRBV7-9,TRBJ2-1,CASSKRLAGYNEQFF,TGTGCCAGCAGCAAAAGATTAGCGGGCTACAATGAGCAGTTCTTC
NA,NA,TRBV30,TRBJ2-5,CAWSSGYQETQYF,TGTGCCTGGAGTAGCGGGTATCAAGAGACCCAGTACTTC
NA,NA,TRBV6-2/TRBV6-3,TRBJ2-4,CASSYSGTTGIQYF,TGTGCCAGCAGTTATTCGGGAACAACGGGCATTCAGTACTTC
NA,TRBD2,TRBV9,TRBJ2-7,CASSVAASGGYEQYF,TGTGCCAGCAGCGTAGCGGCTAGCGGGGGGTACGAGCAGTACTTC
NA,NA,TRBV6-5,TRBJ1-2,CASSFLGAGGYTF,TGTGCCAGCAGTTTTCTAGGCGCAGGAGGCTACACCTTC
NA,NA,TRBV6-5,TRBJ1-1,CASSYSRGTEAFF,TGTGCCAGCAGTTACTCGAGGGGCACTGAAGCTTTCTTT
NA,TRBD1,TRBV18,TRBJ2-5,CASSHDRGETQYF,TGTGCCAGCTCACACGACAGGGGTGAGACCCAGTACTTC
NA,TRBD1,TRBV6-1,TRBJ2-7,CASSEGWTGGISYEQYF,TGTGCCAGCAGTGAAGGGTGGACAGGGGGCATCTCCTACGAGCAGTACTTC
NA,NA,TRBV6-2/TRBV6-3,TRBJ2-1,CASTPKEGARNEQFF,TGTGCCAGCACCCCTAAGGAGGGGGCGAGGAATGAGCAGTTCTTC
NA,NA,TRBV19,TRBJ2-5,CASSIDQIGLTQYF,TGTGCCAGTAGTATAGATCAGATAGGGCTGACCCAGTACTTC
NA,NA,TRBV6-2/TRBV6-3,TRBJ2-7,CASSYSRSYEQYF,TGTGCCAGCAGTTACTCCCGAAGCTACGAGCAGTACTTC
NA,TRBD1,TRBV14,TRBJ1-2,CASSPFPGGYGYTF,TGTGCCAGCAGCCCCTTCCCAGGGGGCTATGGCTACACCTTC
few,NA,TRBV27,TRBJ2-1,CASSLVGGATYNEQFF,TGTGCCAGCAGTTTAGTTGGGGGGGCGACTTACAATGAGCAGTTCTTC
once,NA,TRBV21-1,TRBJ2-3,CASSTRAFTDTQYF,TGTGCCAGCAGCACCAGGGCTTTCACAGATACGCAGTATTTT
NA,TRBD1,TRBV11-3,TRBJ1-2,CASSPSGFGTGDINYGYTF,TGTGCCAGCAGCCCTAGCGGCTTCGGGACAGGGGACATTAACTATGGCTACACCTTC
NA,NA,TRBV13,TRBJ2-1,CASSLEETDYNEQFF,TGTGCCAGCAGCTTAGAGGAGACTGACTACAATGAGCAGTTCTTC
NA,TRBD1,TRBV28,TRBJ2-7,CASSAQGALSYEQYF,TGTGCCAGCAGTGCCCAGGGGGCCCTCTCCTACGAGCAGTACTTC
NA,TRBD2,TRBV3-1/TRBV3-2,TRBJ2-3,CASSQGPLAGPDTQYF,TGTGCCAGCAGCCAAGGTCCACTAGCGGGCCCAGATACGCAGTATTTT
NA,NA,TRBV19,TRBJ1-4,CASSRGSAEKLFF,TGTGCCAGTAGTCGAGGGTCTGCGGAAAAACTGTTTTTT
NA,NA,TRBV3-1/TRBV3-2,TRBJ2-3,CASRFSSSTDTQYF,TGTGCCAGCAGGTTCTCGTCAAGCACAGATACGCAGTATTTT
NA,TRBD1,TRBV5-1,TRBJ1-6,CASSLSGGQGNSPLHF,TGCGCCAGCAGCTTGTCAGGGGGACAGGGGAATTCACCCCTCCACTTT
NA,NA,TRBV28,TRBJ1-4,CASSSLGDPDEKLFF,TGTGCCAGCAGTTCGCTAGGCGACCCAGATGAAAAACTGTTTTTT
NA,NA,TRBV14,TRBJ2-7,CASSLTSLHEQYF,TGTGCCAGCAGCCTAACTAGCTTACACGAGCAGTACTTC
once,TRBD1,TRBV4-2,TRBJ2-7,CASSQAPGQGRYEQYF,TGTGCCAGCAGCCAGGCCCCAGGACAGGGGAGGTACGAGCAGTACTTC
NA,NA,TRBV6-6,TRBJ2-1,CASTPGAPLSNEQFF,TGTGCCAGCACCCCAGGGGCCCCCCTGAGCAATGAGCAGTTCTTC
once,NA,TRBV7-2,TRBJ1-2,CASSLGGDYGYTF,TGTGCCAGCAGCCTCGGGGGCGACTATGGCTACACCTTC
NA,NA,TRBV3-1/TRBV3-2,TRBJ2-6,CASSGDDSGANVLTF,TGTGCCAGCAGTGGCGACGATTCTGGGGCCAACGTCCTGACTTTC
NA,NA,TRBV19,TRBJ2-7,CASSIVRESEQYF,TGTGCCAGTAGTATAGTACGGGAGAGCGAGCAGTACTTC
NA,TRBD1,TRBV24-1,TRBJ1-4,CATSEGTAATNEKLFF,TGTGCCACCAGTGAAGGGACAGCCGCAACTAATGAAAAACTGTTTTTT
NA,NA,TRBV7-2,TRBJ1-1,CASSLVGGTKNTEAFF,TGTGCCAGCAGCTTAGTAGGGGGGACAAAGAACACTGAAGCTTTCTTT
NA,TRBD2,TRBV2,TRBJ2-5,CASSEVAGISETQYF,TGTGCCAGCAGTGAGGTAGCGGGGATTTCGGAGACCCAGTACTTC
NA,NA,TRBV3-1/TRBV3-2,TRBJ2-3,CASSPGGTVTDTQYF,TGTGCCAGCAGCCCAGGAGGGACAGTTACAGATACGCAGTATTTT
NA,NA,TRBV5-6,TRBJ2-1,CASSTNRVSPYNEQFF,TGTGCCAGCAGCACAAACAGGGTCTCCCCCTACAATGAGCAGTTCTTC
NA,NA,TRBV14,TRBJ1-3,CASSQEGSSGNTIYF,TGTGCCAGCAGCCAAGAGGGGAGCTCTGGAAACACCATATATTTT